This T cell receptor beta chain appears in the sequencing data of a study of T-cell reconstitution after alpha-beta-depleted transplantation in children listed by TCRdb under 2016. In the study overall: Using TCR repertoire profiling, the study quantitatively followed how T-cell immune reconstitution unfolded in children after TCRalphabeta/CD19-depleted allogeneic hematopoietic cell transplantation. Broader findings and caveats from the paper: Over subsequent months, a decline in hyperexpanded clone frequencies was noted, and after one year, T-cell counts and TCRbeta diversity were mostly ascribed to newly produced T cells. The high TCRbeta diversity at day 60 in some patients was ascribed to recipient T cells and intrathymic progenitors that had survived conditioning. The apparently early alphabetaT-cell count recovery about two months after transplant was reportedly dependent on only several hundred rapidly expanded clones derived from non-depleted graft cells.

Trimming leaves V shorter by 4 bases and J shorter by 7 bases, with the junction holding 18 bases beyond the gene matches. According to the germline V gene, CDR1 reads SGDLS and CDR2 reads YYNGEE. From cysteine to phenylalanine, the CDR3 is 17 amino acids long. This entry keeps only the CDR3 DNA: 51 bases, framed from base 1. According to the study, the label for this sample's treatment or condition signals: allogeneic hematopoietic cell transplantation with graft depleted of TCRalphabeta T cells and CD19 B cells. TCRalphabeta/CD19-depleted allogeneic hematopoietic cell grafts were given to the transplant recipients, all of whom were children. A few counts support this clonotype. Its binding antigen is unknown. The sample holds no much larger clone one base away, and base qualities are not on file. The library was made by PCR. Sequenced on an Illumina HiSeq 2500. Molecular barcoding was employed in the preparation of TCR libraries, with unique molecular identifiers being used to normalize TCRbeta repertoire quantification. TCRdb ran its own pipeline on the public reads, namely fastp trimming at Q25 and MiXCR clone calling, and kept in-frame beta chains. Each CDR3 protein appears once, grouped with its most common genes and DNA. The sample has some 290,000 distinct CDR3 sequences on record, approximately 23% of them singletons. Approximately 11% of the sample rests with the top ten.

The sequence was collected from a male patient younger than 18 who had a stem cell transplant for acute lymphoblastic leukemia, so the T cells may come from the graft donor. This sequence uses TRBV9 and TRBJ2-7; TRBD1 agrees with 9 junctional bases. The starting material was PBMCs, mostly from graft donor cells, obtained 180 days after TCRalphabeta/CD19-depleted stem cell transplant. The nucleotides read TGTGCCAGCAGCCCCCGGACAGGGGAAGGGTCTTGGTTTGAGCAGTACTTC. Translated, this is CASSPRTGEGSWFEQYF.